Shown below are 20 T cell receptor beta chains from a single sample sequenced in a study of beta chain features in type 1 diabetes. Sequencing targeted expressed TCRB transcripts, as all isolated RNA had been reverse transcribed. Libraries were prepared by immunoSEQ multiplex PCR; TCRdb keeps only in-frame clonotypes and omits some of them. The repertoire holds some 410,000 clones, with around 13% as singletons. Specimen: naive CD4+ T cells from blood. These receptors were obtained from a man aged 25 to 40 in good health.

The rearrangement links TRBV5-1 to TRBJ2-3, with 7 bases lining up with TRBD1. V lost 0 bases, J lost 2 bases, and 3 bases stayed unmatched. The germline V gene encodes CDR1 SGHRS and CDR2 YFSETQ. The CDR3 runs 15 residues. The DNA of the CDR3 is TGCGCCAGCAGCTTGGACGGGACAGTCACAGATACGCAGTATTTT. It translates to CASSLDGTVTDTQYF.

In its sample, this clone was seen a few times. The chain couples TRBV7-2 to TRBJ1-5, with D hard to call. The CDR3 loop spans 15 amino acids. V was trimmed by 6 bases and J by 5 bases, leaving 17 bases between them. In germline, CDR1 is SGHTA, CDR2 FQGNSA. The CDR3 is CASSRDMAAYQPQHF. CDR3 DNA sequence: TGTGCCAGCAGTCGAGACATGGCGGCCTATCAGCCCCAGCATTTT.

V gene TRBV6-6 combines with J gene TRBJ2-7, with D perhaps TRBD1 (5 bases). The length of the CDR3 is 14 residues. Germline V gene lookup returns CDR1 MNHNY and CDR2 SVGAGI (reference sequence). Trimming cost V 5 bases and J 4 bases, with 15 bases left between them. DNA for the CDR3: TGTGCCAGCAGTCTGACAGTTTTGGGGTACGAGCAGTACTTC. Amino acids: CASSLTVLGYEQYF.

The chain joins TRBV29-1 to TRBJ1-1, with 8 nucleotides matching TRBD1. Germline assignment: CDR1 SQVTM and CDR2 ANQGSEA. The CDR3 contains 14 residues. Trimming took 7 bases from V and 3 from J; bases not matched to a gene: 10. CDR3 in amino acids: CSGAQGVSDTEAFF. Here the CDR3 DNA reads TGCAGCGGGGCACAGGGGGTATCTGACACTGAAGCTTTCTTT.

This clone was picked up a small number of times. V and J are TRBV29-1 and TRBJ1-2; TRBD1 agrees at 8 bases. The junction had 7 bases not matched to a gene; V was cut back by 6 bases and J by 7 bases. CDR3 length: 12 amino acids. Per the germline V gene, CDR1 is SQVTM and CDR2 is ANQGSEA. CDR3 sequence: CSVSGQAVGYTF. CDR3 coding DNA: TGCAGCGTATCGGGACAGGCGGTTGGCTACACCTTC.

V and J are TRBV21-1 and TRBJ1-2. TRBV21-1 corresponds to a pseudogene. There are 14 residues in the CDR3. Written as DNA, the CDR3 is TGTGCCAGCACCCCCCCTTGGGGTAACTATGGCTACACCTTC. The encoded protein is CASTPPWGNYGYTF.

This clone occurred a few times. V is TRBV7-9 and J is TRBJ2-7; possibly TRBD1 or TRBD2 for D (6 bases each). Germline CDR1 and CDR2: SEHNR and FQNEAQ (reference sequence). The CDR3 covers 16 residues. The V gene lost 0 bases and the J gene lost 7 bases, with 19 bases spanning the gap. The CDR3: CASSLALQGGRKEQYF. As DNA, the CDR3 is TGTGCCAGCAGCTTAGCGTTACAGGGAGGAAGGAAAGAGCAGTACTTC.

The V gene is TRBV25-1, the J gene TRBJ2-1; the D is unclear. Germline V lookup: CDR1 MGHDK, CDR2 SYGVNS. The germline V and J ends were trimmed by 3 bases and 10 bases, with 13 bases remaining between them. This CDR3 contains 13 residues. The CDR3 reads CASSDPWSEEQFF. In DNA, the CDR3 is TGTGCCAGCAGTGACCCTTGGTCGGAGGAGCAGTTCTTC.

This clone was observed a handful of times. The rearrangement links TRBV20-1 to TRBJ2-1; TRBD1 agrees at 8 bases. There are 11 residues in the CDR3. The germline V gene encodes CDR1 DFQATT and CDR2 SNEGSKA (reference sequence). After removal of 3 bases from V and 8 bases from J, the junction contained 0 bases not matched to a gene. The CDR3 loop is CSASRGHEQFF. CDR3 nucleotide sequence: TGCAGTGCTAGCAGGGGGCATGAGCAGTTCTTC.

The chain has TRBV29-1 and TRBJ1-2, with 7 bases that match TRBD1. The CDR3 sequence is 12 residues long. Germline V gives CDR1 SQVTM, CDR2 ANQGSEA. J gave up 4 bases and V 6 bases, and 5 bases lay outside the gene matches. The CDR3 DNA reads TGCAGCGTAACAGGGGTGGGCTATGGCTACACCTTC. As protein: CSVTGVGYGYTF.

There are a few counts of this clone. The gene calls are TRBV4-3 and TRBJ2-5; 9 bases line up with TRBD1. Germline V gives CDR1 LGHNA, CDR2 YSLEER. The junction had 7 bases not matched to a gene; V was cut back by 4 bases and J by 4 bases. This CDR3 spans 15 amino acids. CDR3 sequence: CASSPSGTGRETQYF. The CDR3 nucleotides read TGCGCCAGCAGCCCATCCGGGACAGGGCGAGAGACCCAGTACTTC.

J is TRBJ2-3 and V is TRBV25-1; a possible D gene is TRBD1 (6 bases). This CDR3 has 13 residues. Trimming took 6 bases from V and 5 from J, leaving 12 bases between them. Germline CDR1 MGHDK, CDR2 SYGVNS. The CDR3 protein is CASRQGGGDTQYF. In nucleotides, the CDR3 is TGTGCCAGCAGACAGGGTGGCGGAGATACGCAGTATTTT.

This clone has a handful of counts. V is TRBV15 and J is TRBJ2-4, with D maybe TRBD2 (6 bases). Germline V CDR1 and CDR2: LNHNV, YYDKDF (reference sequence). The V and J ends lost 1 base and 5 bases respectively, with 21 bases between them. The CDR3 contains 18 residues. CDR3 in amino acids: CATSRVVGPSVGQNIQYF. CDR3 DNA sequence: TGTGCCACCAGCAGAGTAGTGGGGCCTAGCGTTGGGCAAAACATTCAGTACTTC.

CDR3 in amino acids: CASSQDKPEDTQYF. The CDR3 DNA follows: TGTGCCAGCAGCCAAGATAAGCCTGAAGATACGCAGTATTTT. This chain joins TRBV4-2 and TRBJ2-3; D is uncertain. In germline, CDR1 is LGHNA, CDR2 YNFKEQ. With 0 bases removed from V and 5 bases from J, the gap between germline ends came to 9 bases. This CDR3 is 14 amino acids long.

The chain is built from TRBV7-6 and TRBJ2-7; no reliable D call. Germline lookup yields CDR1 SGHVS and CDR2 FNYEAQ. The V gene lost 6 bases and the J gene lost 4 bases, with 16 bases spanning the gap. The CDR3 consists of 14 residues. CDR3 in amino acids: CASRPQAQSYEQYV. CDR3 bases: TGTGCCAGCAGACCTCAGGCGCAGTCTTACGAGCAGTACGTC.

The chain uses TRBV7-2 and TRBJ2-1; D not resolved. Trimming took 5 bases from V and 1 from J, leaving 12 bases between them. The CDR3 loop spans 15 amino acids. Germline V CDR1 and CDR2: SGHTA, FQGNSA. In nucleotides, the CDR3 is TGTGCCAGCAGCCCCGCCGGCGAGTCCTACAATGAGCAGTTCTTC. It codes for CASSPAGESYNEQFF.

This clone was seen more than once but under ten times. The chain is built from TRBV2 and TRBJ2-7; D may be TRBD2 (6 bases). V lost 1 base, J lost 1 base, and 8 bases lay in between. This CDR3 has 14 residues. Germline values: CDR1 SNHLY, CDR2 FYNNEI. The CDR3 coding sequence is TGTGCCAGCAGTGAAGGGAGGGGTTCCTACGAGCAGTACTTC. This gives the protein CASSEGRGSYEQYF.

This clone was counted ten times or more. The sample holds other DNA sequences that translate to the same CDR3. This chain uses TRBV7-2 with TRBJ2-1; 9 nucleotides align to TRBD2. This CDR3 is built from 15 residues. After removal of 3 bases from V and 0 bases from J, the junction contained 0 bases not matched to a gene. The germline V gene encodes CDR1 SGHTA and CDR2 FQGNSA. CDR3 in DNA: TGTGCCAGCAGCTTTAGCGGGAGCTCCTACAATGAGCAGTTCTTC. Translating gives CASSFSGSSYNEQFF.

This clone was counted only a few times. This chain uses TRBV7-2 with TRBJ2-7, with D unclear. In germline, CDR1 is SGHTA, CDR2 FQGNSA. Trimming shortened V by 1 base and J by 5 bases, and 3 bases separated the two germline ends. The CDR3 runs 11 residues. CDR3 coding DNA: TGTGCCAGCAGCTTAGTAGACGAGCAGTACTTC. As protein: CASSLVDEQYF.

J is TRBJ2-7 and V is TRBV7-2; weak D call: TRBD2 (6 bases). The CDR3 is made up of 15 amino acids. Trimming cost V 3 bases and J 6 bases, with 18 bases left between them. Germline CDR1 reads SGHTA; CDR2 reads FQGNSA. CDR3 residues: CASSLGRSLGGEQYF. The CDR3 bases are TGTGCCAGCAGCTTGGGACGCTCCTTGGGGGGCGAGCAGTACTTC.